The clone carrying this T cell receptor beta chain has a count of ten or more. What it binds is not known. Samples came from axillary lymph nodes draining the breast cancer. This entry comes from a study of breast tumors, draining lymph nodes, adjacent tissues. General observations from the study: Tumor T cell lymph node origin was a supported hypothesis, not proven. Tumor repertoires ranked between lymph nodes and nontumor tissue in diversity, with V and J gene preferences.

Germline loops: CDR1 GTSNPN, CDR2 SVGIG (reference sequence). V was cut by 5 bases and J by 12 bases, with 17 bases left in between. This CDR3 is 12 amino acids long. One entry per CDR3 protein results from TCRdb running MiXCR on the multiplex PCR reads. The repertoire has about 270,000 distinct CDR3 sequences, around 30% of them found once; the top ten carry more than 0.85%. Sequencing was performed on axillary lymph node tissue. This receptor was identified in a female donor with breast cancer. Some clones in this sample may be carry-over from other donors' samples. The V call is TRBV30, the J call TRBJ2-4; D tentatively fits TRBD1 or TRBD2 (7 bases each). CDR3 coding DNA: TGTGCCTGGGACAGGGAGGGCGCTCCTCAGTACTTC. Protein: CAWDREGAPQYF.